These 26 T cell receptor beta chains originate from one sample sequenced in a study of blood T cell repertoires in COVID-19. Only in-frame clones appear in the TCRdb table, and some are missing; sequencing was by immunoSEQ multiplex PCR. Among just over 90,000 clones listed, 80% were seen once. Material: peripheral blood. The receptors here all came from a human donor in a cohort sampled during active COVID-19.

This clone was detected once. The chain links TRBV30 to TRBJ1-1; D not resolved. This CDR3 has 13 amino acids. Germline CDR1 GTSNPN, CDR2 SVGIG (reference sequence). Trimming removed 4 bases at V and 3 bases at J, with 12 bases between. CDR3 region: CAWTRGSDTEAFF. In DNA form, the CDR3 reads TGTGCCTGGACGCGGGGATCGGACACTGAAGCTTTCTTT.

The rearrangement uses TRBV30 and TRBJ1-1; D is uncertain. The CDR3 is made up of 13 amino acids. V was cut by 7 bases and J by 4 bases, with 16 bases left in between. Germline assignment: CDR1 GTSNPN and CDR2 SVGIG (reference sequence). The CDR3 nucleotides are TGTGCCTCTACCGCGACTGGGAGCACTGAAGCTTTCTTT. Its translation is CASTATGSTEAFF.

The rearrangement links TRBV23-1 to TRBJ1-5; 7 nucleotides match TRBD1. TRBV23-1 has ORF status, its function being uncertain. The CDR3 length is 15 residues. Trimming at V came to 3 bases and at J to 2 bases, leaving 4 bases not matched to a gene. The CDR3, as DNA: TGCGCCAGCAGTCAGGGGGACAGTGGCAATCAGCCCCAGCATTTT. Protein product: CASSQGDSGNQPQHF.

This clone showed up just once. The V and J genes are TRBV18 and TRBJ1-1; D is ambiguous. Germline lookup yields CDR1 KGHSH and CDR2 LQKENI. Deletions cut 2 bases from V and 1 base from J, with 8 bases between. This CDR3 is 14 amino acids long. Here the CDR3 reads CASSPAPGNTEAFF. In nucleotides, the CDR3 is TGTGCCAGCTCACCAGCCCCAGGGAACACTGAAGCTTTCTTT.

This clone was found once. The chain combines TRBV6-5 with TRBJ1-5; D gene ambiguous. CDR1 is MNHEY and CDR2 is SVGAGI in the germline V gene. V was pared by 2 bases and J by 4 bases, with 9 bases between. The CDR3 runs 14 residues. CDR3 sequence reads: CASSYDRGNQPQHF. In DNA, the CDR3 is TGTGCCAGCAGTTACGATCGAGGGAATCAGCCCCAGCATTTT.

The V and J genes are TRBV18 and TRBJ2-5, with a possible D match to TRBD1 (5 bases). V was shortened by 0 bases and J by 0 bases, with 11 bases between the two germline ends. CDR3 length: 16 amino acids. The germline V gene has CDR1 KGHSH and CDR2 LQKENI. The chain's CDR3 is CASSPPAGKNQETQYF. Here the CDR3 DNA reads TGTGCCAGCTCACCACCGGCAGGGAAAAACCAAGAGACCCAGTACTTC.

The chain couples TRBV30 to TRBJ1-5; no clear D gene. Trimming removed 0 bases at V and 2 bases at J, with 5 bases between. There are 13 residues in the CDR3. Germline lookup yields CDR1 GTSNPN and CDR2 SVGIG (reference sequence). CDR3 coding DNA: TGTGCCTGGAGTGTCGGGGGCAATCAGCCCCAGCATTTT. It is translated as CAWSVGGNQPQHF.

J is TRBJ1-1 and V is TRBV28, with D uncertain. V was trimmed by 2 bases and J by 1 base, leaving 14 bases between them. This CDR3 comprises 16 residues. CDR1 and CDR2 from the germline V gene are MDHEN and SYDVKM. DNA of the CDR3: TGTGCCAGCAGTTTACGTCCGGGTTTGAGGAACACTGAAGCTTTCTTT. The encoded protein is CASSLRPGLRNTEAFF.

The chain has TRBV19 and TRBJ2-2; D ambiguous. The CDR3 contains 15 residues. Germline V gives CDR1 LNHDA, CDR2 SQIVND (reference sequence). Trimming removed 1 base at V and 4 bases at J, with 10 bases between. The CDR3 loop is CASSIAGSFTGELFF. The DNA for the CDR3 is TGTGCCAGTAGTATAGCAGGCAGCTTCACCGGGGAGCTGTTTTTT.

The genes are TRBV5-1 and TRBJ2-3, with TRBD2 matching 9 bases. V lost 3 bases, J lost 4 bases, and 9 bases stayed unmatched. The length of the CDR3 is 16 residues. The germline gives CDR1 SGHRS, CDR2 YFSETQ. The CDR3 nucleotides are TGCGCCAGCAGCTCTGGGACTAGCCTGTACGCAGATACGCAGTATTTT. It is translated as CASSSGTSLYADTQYF.

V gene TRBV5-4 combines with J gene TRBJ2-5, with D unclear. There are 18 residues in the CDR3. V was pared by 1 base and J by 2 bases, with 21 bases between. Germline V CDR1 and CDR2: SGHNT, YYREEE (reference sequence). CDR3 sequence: CASSLPRFSQEKQETQYF. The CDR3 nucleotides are TGTGCCAGCAGCTTGCCACGTTTTTCGCAAGAGAAGCAAGAGACCCAGTACTTC.

DNA of the CDR3: TGCGCCAGCAGCGTCGGTAGCGGGAGAGAACATGAGCAGTTCTTC. The encoded protein is CASSVGSGREHEQFF. The chain joins TRBV5-1 to TRBJ2-1; 9 bases map to TRBD2. This CDR3 region has 15 residues. Germline values: CDR1 SGHRS, CDR2 YFSETQ. Germline trimming cut 4 bases from V and 8 bases from J; bases unmatched to any gene: 10.

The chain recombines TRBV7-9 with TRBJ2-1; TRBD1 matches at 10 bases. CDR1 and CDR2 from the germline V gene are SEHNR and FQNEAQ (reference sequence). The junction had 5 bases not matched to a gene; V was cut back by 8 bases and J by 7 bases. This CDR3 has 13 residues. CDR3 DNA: TGTGCCAGCGGTCGACAGGGGGCGAATGAGCAGTTCTTC. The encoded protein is CASGRQGANEQFF.

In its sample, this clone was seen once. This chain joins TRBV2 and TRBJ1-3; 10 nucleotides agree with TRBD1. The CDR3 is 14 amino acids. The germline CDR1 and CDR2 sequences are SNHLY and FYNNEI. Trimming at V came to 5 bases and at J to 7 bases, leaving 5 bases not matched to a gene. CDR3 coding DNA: TGTGCCAGCAGTCGACAGGGGGCCGGGAACACCATATATTTT. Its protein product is CASSRQGAGNTIYF. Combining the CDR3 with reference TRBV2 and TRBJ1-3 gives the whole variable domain EPEVTQTPSHQVTQMGQEVILRCVPISNHLYFYWYRQILGQKVEFLVSFYNNEISEKSEIFDDQFSVERPDGSNFTLKIRSTKLEDSAMYFCASSRQGAGNTIYFGEGSWLTVV.

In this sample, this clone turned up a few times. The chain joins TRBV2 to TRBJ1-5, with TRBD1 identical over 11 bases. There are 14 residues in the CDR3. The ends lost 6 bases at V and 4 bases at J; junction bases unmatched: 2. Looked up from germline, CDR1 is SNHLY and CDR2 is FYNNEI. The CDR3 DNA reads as TGTGCCAGCAGGGGGGACAGGGGGAATCAGCCCCAGCATTTT. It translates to CASRGDRGNQPQHF.

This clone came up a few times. Here the CDR3 DNA reads TGTGCCAGTAGATACAGGGTGAGCACCGGGGAGCTGTTTTTT. It is translated as CASRYRVSTGELFF. The chain has TRBV19 and TRBJ2-2; D perhaps matches TRBD1 (6 bases). This CDR3 comprises 14 residues. The ends were cut back, 6 bases at V and 4 bases at J, with 12 bases in the middle. From germline, CDR1 is LNHDA and CDR2 SQIVND (reference sequence). Based on the CDR3 plus reference TRBV19 and TRBJ2-2, the full variable domain is DGGITQSPKYLFRKEGQNVTLSCEQNLNHDAMYWYRQDPGQGLRLIYYSQIVNDFQKGDIAEGYSVSREKKESFPLTVTSAQKNPTAFYLCASRYRVSTGELFFGEGSRLTVL.

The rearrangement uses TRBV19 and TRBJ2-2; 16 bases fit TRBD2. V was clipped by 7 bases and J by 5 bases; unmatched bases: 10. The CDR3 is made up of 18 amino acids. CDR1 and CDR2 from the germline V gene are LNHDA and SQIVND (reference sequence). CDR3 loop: CASISAGLAGGRTGELFF. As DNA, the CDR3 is TGTGCCAGTATTTCCGCGGGACTAGCGGGGGGGAGGACCGGGGAGCTGTTTTTT.

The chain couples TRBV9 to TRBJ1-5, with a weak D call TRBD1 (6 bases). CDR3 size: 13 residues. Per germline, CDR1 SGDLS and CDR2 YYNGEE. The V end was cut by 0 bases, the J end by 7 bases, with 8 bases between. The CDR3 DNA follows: TGTGCCAGCAGCGTAGACCAGGGGCAGCCCCAGCATTTT. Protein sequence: CASSVDQGQPQHF.

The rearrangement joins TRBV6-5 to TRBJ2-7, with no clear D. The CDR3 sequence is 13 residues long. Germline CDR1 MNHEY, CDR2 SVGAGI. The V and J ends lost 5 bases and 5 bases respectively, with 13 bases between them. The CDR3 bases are TGTGCCAGCAGTCGCGGTGGGTGGAACGAGCAGTACTTC. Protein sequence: CASSRGGWNEQYF.

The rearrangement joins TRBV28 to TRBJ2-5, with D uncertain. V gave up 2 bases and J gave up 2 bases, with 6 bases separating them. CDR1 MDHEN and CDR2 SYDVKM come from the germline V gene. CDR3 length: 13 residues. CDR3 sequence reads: CASSLQAQETQYF. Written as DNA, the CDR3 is TGTGCCAGCAGTTTACAGGCTCAAGAGACCCAGTACTTC. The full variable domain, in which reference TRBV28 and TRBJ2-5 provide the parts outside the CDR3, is DVKVTQSSRYLVKRTGEKVFLECVQDMDHENMFWYRQDPGLGLRLIYFSYDVKMKEKGDIPEGYSVSREKKERFSLILESASTNQTSMYLCASSLQAQETQYFGPGTRLLVL.

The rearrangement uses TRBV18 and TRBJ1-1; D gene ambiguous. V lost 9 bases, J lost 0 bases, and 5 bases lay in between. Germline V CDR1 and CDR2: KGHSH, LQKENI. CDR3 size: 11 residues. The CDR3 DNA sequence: TGTGCCAGTTTCATGAACACTGAAGCTTTCTTT. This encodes CASFMNTEAFF.

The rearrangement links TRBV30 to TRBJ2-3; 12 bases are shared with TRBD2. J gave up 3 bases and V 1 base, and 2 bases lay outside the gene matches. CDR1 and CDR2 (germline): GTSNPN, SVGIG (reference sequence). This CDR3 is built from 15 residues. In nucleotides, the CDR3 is TGTGCCTGGAGTGGACTAGCGGGGGTTACAGATACGCAGTATTTT. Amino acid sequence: CAWSGLAGVTDTQYF.

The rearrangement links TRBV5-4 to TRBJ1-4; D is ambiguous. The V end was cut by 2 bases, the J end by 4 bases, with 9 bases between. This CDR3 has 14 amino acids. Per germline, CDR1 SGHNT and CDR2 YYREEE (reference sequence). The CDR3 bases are TGTGCCAGCAGCTTCGGACTGAATAATGAAAAACTGTTTTTT. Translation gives CASSFGLNNEKLFF.

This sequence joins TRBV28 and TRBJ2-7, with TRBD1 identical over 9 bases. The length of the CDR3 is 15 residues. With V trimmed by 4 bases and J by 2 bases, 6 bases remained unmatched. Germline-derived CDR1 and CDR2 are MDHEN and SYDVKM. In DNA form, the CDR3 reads TGTGCCAGCAGTTCGATCGGGACAGGGCCCTACGAGCAGTACTTC. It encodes CASSSIGTGPYEQYF. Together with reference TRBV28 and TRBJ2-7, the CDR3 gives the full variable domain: DVKVTQSSRYLVKRTGEKVFLECVQDMDHENMFWYRQDPGLGLRLIYFSYDVKMKEKGDIPEGYSVSREKKERFSLILESASTNQTSMYLCASSSIGTGPYEQYFGPGTRLTVT.

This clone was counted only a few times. CDR3 nucleotide sequence: TGTGCCAGCAGTTTGAAGTCCGGGACAGGGTATTCACCCCTCCACTTT. Translation: CASSLKSGTGYSPLHF. The genes are TRBV28 and TRBJ1-6, with 9 bases aligning to TRBD1. Germline V gives CDR1 MDHEN, CDR2 SYDVKM. The CDR3 extends over 16 amino acids. Trimming at V came to 3 bases and at J to 8 bases, leaving 8 bases not matched to a gene.

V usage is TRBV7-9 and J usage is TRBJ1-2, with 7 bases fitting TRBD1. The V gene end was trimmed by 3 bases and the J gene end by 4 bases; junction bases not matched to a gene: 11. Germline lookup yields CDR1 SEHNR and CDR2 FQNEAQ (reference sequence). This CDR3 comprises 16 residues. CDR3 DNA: TGTGCCAGCAGCTTCGCAGGCACAGGGGCGGCCTATGGCTACACCTTC. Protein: CASSFAGTGAAYGYTF.